Each of the 27 T cell receptor beta chains below was sequenced from the same sample in a study of CD8+CD57+ T cells in acquired aplastic anemia. Genomic DNA was employed as the template in profiling TCR beta VDJ and CDR3. TCRdb reprocessed the reads with MiXCR, giving one entry per CDR3 protein. The sample holds over 150,000 distinct CDR3 sequences; roughly 65% are singletons and the top ten take about 42%. All patients picked for sequencing had shown, by flow cytometry, an expansion of CD8+CD57+ cells. The sequenced sample was sorted CD4+, CD8+, or CD8+CD57+ T cells (not recorded which) from PBMCs. Receptor source: a human donor with aplastic anemia.

The V and J genes are TRBV7-3 and TRBJ2-1, with 11 bases fitting TRBD1. Germline trimming cut 8 bases from V and 7 bases from J; bases unmatched to any gene: 13. The CDR3 runs to 16 residues. In germline, CDR1 is SGHTA, CDR2 FQGTGA. The CDR3 DNA reads as TGTGCCAGCGCACCCACCGGGACAGGGGGTCGGAATGAGCAGTTCTTC. It translates to CASAPTGTGGRNEQFF.

The CDR3 reads CASSGQGSMSNQPQHF. CDR3 DNA sequence: TGTGCCAGCAGTGGACAGGGGTCGATGAGCAATCAGCCCCAGCATTTT. The chain joins TRBV2 to TRBJ1-5, with 8 positions matching TRBD1. This CDR3 has 16 residues. From germline, CDR1 is SNHLY and CDR2 FYNNEI. V was clipped by 4 bases and J by 1 base; unmatched bases: 6.

The chain recombines TRBV10-3 with TRBJ1-1; D is ambiguous. The CDR3 extends over 12 amino acids. Deletions cut 2 bases from V and 4 bases from J, with 5 bases between. CDR1 and CDR2 from the germline V gene are ENHRY and SYGVKD. The CDR3 loop reads CAISEGSTEAFF. The CDR3 DNA is TGTGCCATCAGTGAGGGGAGCACTGAAGCTTTCTTT.

In this sample, this clonotype turned up many times. V usage is TRBV24-1 and J usage is TRBJ2-3, with 9 bases lining up with TRBD2. The CDR3 is made up of 15 amino acids. The trim removed 3 bases at V and 2 bases at J, leaving 2 bases unmatched. Germline V gives CDR1 KGHDR, CDR2 SFDVKD. CDR3 residues: CATSDPSGNTDTQYF. For the CDR3, the DNA is TGTGCCACCAGTGATCCTAGCGGGAACACAGATACGCAGTATTTT.

V gene TRBV5-4 combines with J gene TRBJ2-7, with 8 bases lining up with TRBD2. The CDR3 has 14 residues. Germline CDR1 reads SGHNT; CDR2 reads YYREEE (reference sequence). The V segment lost 4 bases and the J segment 6 bases; nucleotides outside the gene matches: 9. Written as DNA, the CDR3 is TGTGCCAGCAGCCCGTCGGGACTAGTCCCCGAGCAGTACTTC. The encoded protein is CASSPSGLVPEQYF.

Notes on this clonotype: The junction departs from the called germline gene at one end, perhaps through a read error. The V gene is TRBV9, the J gene TRBJ1-1; 7 bases line up with TRBD1. CDR1 and CDR2 (germline): SGDLS, YYNGEE. There are 15 residues in the CDR3. CDR3: CASSVPGQVPTKAFF. The CDR3 DNA reads as TGTGCCAGCAGCGTACCCGGACAGGTTCCCACTAAAGCCTTCTTT.

In its sample, this clonotype was seen many times. V gene TRBV7-8 combines with J gene TRBJ2-5; 8 positions match TRBD2. This CDR3 comprises 16 residues. V lost 5 bases and J lost 2; bases outside the gene matches: 10. Germline CDR1 is SGHVS and CDR2 is FQNEAQ. The CDR3 region has the DNA TGTGCCAGCAGCCCCTTTGTAGCGGGGTCACAAGAGACCCAGTACTTC. Its translation is CASSPFVAGSQETQYF. The full variable domain, its missing parts supplied by reference TRBV7-8 and TRBJ2-5, is GAGVSQSPRYKVAKRGQDVALRCDPISGHVSLFWYQQALGQGPEFLTYFQNEAQLDKSGLPSDRFFAERPEGSVSTLKIQRTQQEDSAVYLCASSPFVAGSQETQYFGPGTRLLVL.

The CDR3 nucleotides are TGTGCCAGCAGCTTATGGCAGGGGAACACTGAAGCTTTCTTT. This codes for CASSLWQGNTEAFF. The chain couples TRBV7-9 to TRBJ1-1, with D perhaps TRBD1 (5 bases). CDR1 and CDR2 (germline): SEHNR, FQNEAQ (reference sequence). V was trimmed by 2 bases and J by 1 base, leaving 8 bases between them. The CDR3 extends over 14 amino acids.

The sample holds a few counts of this clonotype. V is TRBV10-3 and J is TRBJ2-1; D remains unclear. Germline-derived CDR1 and CDR2 are ENHRY and SYGVKD. This CDR3 comprises 14 residues. V was trimmed by 4 bases and J by 5 bases, leaving 12 bases between them. The CDR3 bases are TGTGCCATCAGTGGAGGCACACCTAACAATGAGCAGTTCTTC. Protein sequence: CAISGGTPNNEQFF.

Many counts were recorded for this clonotype. The chain couples TRBV27 to TRBJ2-7, with a tentative D call TRBD1 (5 bases). Trimming cost V 7 bases and J 4 bases, with 11 bases left between them. Per germline, CDR1 MNHEY and CDR2 SMNVEV (reference sequence). The CDR3 sequence is 12 residues long. Written as DNA, the CDR3 is TGTGCCAGCAAAGACAGCTCGTACGAGCAGTACTTC. Translating it yields CASKDSSYEQYF.

This clonotype has a count of ten or more. The gene calls are TRBV4-1 and TRBJ1-2, with D possibly being TRBD1 (5 bases). Trimming removed 5 bases at V and 5 bases at J, with 21 bases between. The CDR3 is made up of 16 amino acids. CDR1 is MGHRA and CDR2 is YSYEKL in the germline V gene. The CDR3 sequence is CASSASGTDNPYGYTF. CDR3 DNA sequence: TGCGCCAGCAGCGCATCCGGGACCGACAACCCTTATGGCTACACCTTC.

The chain has TRBV4-2 and TRBJ2-5; 7 bases fit TRBD2. Per the germline V gene, CDR1 is LGHNA and CDR2 is YNFKEQ. J lost 4 bases, V lost 0 bases, and 8 bases had no gene match. This CDR3 is 16 amino acids long. CDR3 residues: CASSQDTGGGRETQYF. CDR3 DNA: TGTGCCAGCAGCCAAGATACGGGAGGAGGAAGAGAGACCCAGTACTTC.

This chain connects TRBV12-3 or TRBV12-4 to TRBJ1-2; 10 bases match TRBD1. The CDR3 totals 15 residues. J gave up 4 bases and V 5 bases, and 7 bases lay outside the gene matches. For the CDR3, the DNA is TGTGCCAGCAGTCCCTCCGGACAGGGGGTCTATGGCTACACCTTC. Amino acids: CASSPSGQGVYGYTF.

V gene TRBV6-1 combines with J gene TRBJ2-7; the D gene is possibly TRBD1 (5 bases). This CDR3 region has 12 residues. Trimming stripped 7 bases from V and 2 bases from J, with 9 bases between. Looked up from germline, CDR1 is MNHNS and CDR2 is SASEGT. CDR3: CASKQGTYEQYF. The DNA for the CDR3 is TGTGCCAGCAAGCAGGGCACCTACGAGCAGTACTTC.

In this sample, this clonotype turned up once. Relative to the germline gene, one junction end is altered; a read error may explain this. The chain uses TRBV2 and TRBJ1-3, with D possibly matching TRBD1 (5 bases). The CDR3 totals 14 residues. Germline V lookup: CDR1 SNHLY, CDR2 FYNNEI. The CDR3 loop reads CASSETVFGNTIYF. In DNA form, the CDR3 reads TGCGCCAGCAGTGAGACAGTGTTTGGAAACACCATATATTTT.

The sample holds many counts of this clonotype. The chain carries TRBV11-2 and TRBJ2-3; possibly TRBD2 for D (5 bases). The V end was cut by 1 base, the J end by 1 base, with 9 bases between. CDR1 is SGHAT and CDR2 is FQNNGV in the germline V gene. The CDR3 loop spans 15 amino acids. CDR3 bases: TGTGCCAGCAGCTTAGGCTTTAGCGGCACAGATACGCAGTATTTT. This gives the protein CASSLGFSGTDTQYF.

This chain connects TRBV5-1 to TRBJ1-5; D call uncertain. CDR1 and CDR2 from the germline V gene are SGHRS and YFSETQ. The ends were cut back, 0 bases at V and 5 bases at J, with 6 bases in the middle. The CDR3 sequence is 13 residues long. In DNA form, the CDR3 reads TGCGCCAGCAGCTTGGTAGGGTATCAGCCCCAGCATTTT. This sequence encodes CASSLVGYQPQHF.

This clonotype came up many times. This may be a read error: a much more frequent sequence differs by one nucleotide. The genes are TRBV20-1 and TRBJ2-5, with TRBD1 as a possible D gene (6 bases). CDR1 is DFQATT and CDR2 is SNEGSKA in the germline V gene (reference sequence). CDR3 length: 12 residues. The CDR3, as DNA: TGCAGTGCCGGCGGACAGCAAGAGACCCAGCACTTC. Translation gives CSAGGQQETQHF.

This chain connects TRBV10-3 to TRBJ2-3, with 8 bases aligning to TRBD2. The CDR3 is 13 amino acids. The V gene's germline CDR1 is ENHRY and CDR2 SYGVKD. The trim removed 11 bases at V and 3 bases at J, leaving 7 bases unmatched. The CDR3 DNA follows: TGTGCCCACAGCGGGGGAATTACAGATACGCAGTATTTT. It translates to CAHSGGITDTQYF.

This clonotype was seen a few times. The J gene is TRBJ1-1, the V gene TRBV5-1; D not resolved. V lost 0 bases and J lost 7, with 13 bases in between. Germline values: CDR1 SGHRS, CDR2 YFSETQ. This CDR3 comprises 14 residues. The CDR3 nucleotides read TGCGCCAGCAGCTTGGCCAGGCAGTCACTTGAAGCTTTCTTT. Amino acid sequence: CASSLARQSLEAFF.

This clonotype has a single count. The chain has TRBV15 and TRBJ1-4; D uncertain. The CDR3 sequence is 15 residues long. CDR1 and CDR2 (germline): LNHNV, YYDKDF (reference sequence). V shed 1 base and J shed 8 bases, with 14 bases lying between them. The chain's CDR3 is CATSRGLTNREKLFF. CDR3 bases: TGTGCCACCAGCAGAGGCCTTACCAATCGGGAAAAACTGTTTTTT.

The sample holds one count of this clonotype. V usage is TRBV2 and J usage is TRBJ1-1, with TRBD1 matching 9 bases. CDR1 is SNHLY and CDR2 is FYNNEI in the germline V gene. V dropped 6 bases and J dropped 6; count of bases not matched to a gene: 2. This CDR3 contains 12 residues. As DNA, the CDR3 is TGTGCCAGCAGGGGACAGGGACCTGAAGCTTTCTTT. It yields the protein CASRGQGPEAFF.

The rearrangement joins TRBV7-2 to TRBJ1-3; D remains ambiguous. The ends were cut back, 0 bases at V and 2 bases at J, with 8 bases in the middle. Germline assignment: CDR1 SGHTA and CDR2 FQGNSA. The CDR3 consists of 15 residues. The CDR3 DNA reads TGTGCCAGCAGCTTAGCCCGGGCCCCTGGAAACACCATATATTTT. Translated: CASSLARAPGNTIYF. Looking up the rest from reference TRBV7-2 and TRBJ1-3 gives the full variable domain: GAGVSQSPSNKVTEKGKDVELRCDPISGHTALYWYRQSLGQGLEFLIYFQGNSAPDKSGLPSDRFSAERTGGSVSTLTIQRTQQEDSAVYLCASSLARAPGNTIYFGEGSWLTVV.

This clonotype has only a few counts. CDR3 in amino acids: CASTRGPDTQYF. CDR3 in DNA: TGTGCCAGCACGCGGGGCCCAGATACGCAGTATTTT. The chain employs TRBV2 and TRBJ2-3; D perhaps matches TRBD2 (6 bases). Trimming removed 7 bases at V and 4 bases at J, with 9 bases between. CDR3 length: 12 amino acids. Germline CDR1 is SNHLY and CDR2 is FYNNEI.

The chain uses TRBV20-1 and TRBJ1-2; 7 bases fit TRBD1. The CDR3 covers 14 residues. The V gene end was trimmed by 5 bases and the J gene end by 4 bases; junction bases not matched to a gene: 10. The V gene's germline CDR1 is DFQATT and CDR2 SNEGSKA (reference sequence). The CDR3 protein is CSAPWEGASYGYTF. CDR3 nucleotides: TGCAGTGCTCCGTGGGAGGGGGCTAGCTATGGCTACACCTTC.

This clonotype occurred many times. This chain uses TRBV30 with TRBJ1-1, with D maybe TRBD1 (5 bases). The CDR3 runs 14 residues. Germline CDR1 and CDR2: GTSNPN and SVGIG (reference sequence). Trimming shortened V by 3 bases and J by 2 bases, and 13 bases separated the two germline ends. The CDR3 nucleotides read TGTGCCTGGAGCTGGACAACGGTCAACACTGAAGCTTTCTTT. It specifies CAWSWTTVNTEAFF. The entire variable domain, with the rest obtained from reference TRBV30 and TRBJ1-1, is as follows: SQTIHQWPATLVQPVGSPLSLECTVEGTSNPNLYWYRQAAGRGLQLLFYSVGIGQISSEVPQNLSASRPQDRQFILSSKKLLLSDSGFYLCAWSWTTVNTEAFFGQGTRLTVV.

This clonotype was counted a few times. The rearrangement uses TRBV7-2 and TRBJ1-2; maybe TRBD1 (6 bases). Germline lookup yields CDR1 SGHTA and CDR2 FQGNSA. The CDR3 consists of 16 residues. Trimming left V 4 bases short and J 5 bases short, with 20 bases between. The CDR3: CASSYVDRHEGYGYTF. The CDR3 DNA follows: TGTGCCAGCAGCTACGTCGACAGGCACGAGGGGTATGGCTACACCTTC.